Each of the 11 T cell receptor beta chains below was sequenced from the same sample in a study of blood T cell repertoires in COVID-19. Sequencing used immunoSEQ multiplex PCR; TCRdb keeps in-frame clones, though not all of them. The data hold more than 70,000 clones, with 79% observed a single time. Sequencing was performed on peripheral blood. The receptors were sampled from a human donor in a cohort sampled during active COVID-19.

This clone appeared once. The CDR3: CARSPSTRTIQETQYF. CDR3 DNA sequence: TGTGCCAGAAGCCCATCCACGAGGACAATTCAAGAGACCCAGTACTTC. This sequence joins TRBV5-3 and TRBJ2-5; maybe TRBD1 (5 bases). TRBV5-3 carries the ORF label, with uncertain function. The V gene lost 4 bases and the J gene lost 2 bases, with 18 bases spanning the gap. The CDR3 length is 16 residues.

This clone was seen only a few times. The chain employs TRBV15 and TRBJ2-1; no firm D call. CDR1 is LNHNV, CDR2 YYDKDF, per germline (reference sequence). Between the trimmed V and J ends, which lost 8 bases and 7 bases, there was a span of 9 bases. The CDR3 spans 11 residues. DNA for the CDR3: TGTGCCACCGGAAACAGAAATGAGCAGTTCTTC. It yields the protein CATGNRNEQFF.

The V call is TRBV24-1, the J call TRBJ2-2, with 10 bases fitting TRBD1. J lost 3 bases, V lost 7 bases, and 4 bases had no gene match. The CDR3 extends over 15 amino acids. Germline values: CDR1 KGHDR, CDR2 SFDVKD. The CDR3 DNA reads TGTGCCACCAGAGCCGGGACAGGGGACACCGGGGAGCTGTTTTTT. It codes for CATRAGTGDTGELFF.

This clone was observed once. This chain connects TRBV5-5 to TRBJ2-7; TRBD1 aligns across 8 bases. V shed 5 bases and J 0 bases; nucleotides not matched to a gene: 7. In germline, CDR1 is SGHKS, CDR2 YYEKEE (reference sequence). The CDR3 covers 15 residues. CDR3 in amino acids: CASRIGTGGSYEQYF. CDR3 coding DNA: TGTGCCAGCAGGATCGGGACAGGTGGCTCCTACGAGCAGTACTTC.

CDR3 in amino acids: CASSPPGTDYYNSPLHF. The CDR3 DNA reads as TGTGCCAGCAGTCCCCCCGGGACGGACTACTATAATTCACCCCTCCACTTT. The rearrangement joins TRBV28 to TRBJ1-6; weak D call: TRBD1 (5 bases). From germline, CDR1 is MDHEN and CDR2 SYDVKM. Trimming pared 5 bases from V and 3 bases from J, leaving 17 bases between. The CDR3 runs to 17 residues.

This clone was observed once. This sequence joins TRBV14 and TRBJ2-5, with 11 bases lining up with TRBD2. There are 20 residues in the CDR3. CDR1 and CDR2 from the germline V gene are SGHDN and FVKESK. V was pared by 0 bases and J by 2 bases, with 14 bases of the junction left unmatched. In DNA form, the CDR3 reads TGTGCCAGCAGCCAAGATGGTTGGCTAGCGGGAGGCATCGGGCAAGAGACCCAGTACTTC. Its translation: CASSQDGWLAGGIGQETQYF.

V gene TRBV5-8 combines with J gene TRBJ2-2; D not resolved. Trimming shortened V by 4 bases and J by 4 bases, and 11 bases separated the two germline ends. The CDR3 totals 14 residues. CDR1 and CDR2 from the germline V gene are SGHTS and YDEGEE. This CDR3 is CASSRVFGTGELFF. The CDR3 bases are TGTGCCAGCAGCCGGGTTTTCGGCACCGGGGAGCTGTTTTTT.

The chain combines TRBV9 with TRBJ2-1; D gene unclear. The germline V and J ends were trimmed by 4 bases and 7 bases, with 15 bases remaining between them. CDR1 is SGDLS and CDR2 is YYNGEE in the germline V gene. The CDR3 contains 14 residues. This CDR3 reads CASSPRPSENEQFF. The CDR3 DNA reads TGTGCCAGCAGCCCGCGGCCCAGCGAGAATGAGCAGTTCTTC. The whole variable domain, filled in from reference TRBV9 and TRBJ2-1, reads DSGVTQTPKHLITATGQRVTLRCSPRSGDLSVYWYQQSLDQGLQFLIQYYNGEERAKGNILERFSAQQFPDLHSELNLSSLELGDSALYFCASSPRPSENEQFFGPGTRLTVL.

V gene TRBV6-1 combines with J gene TRBJ1-4; possibly TRBD1 for D (6 bases). The CDR3 totals 17 residues. Germline loops: CDR1 MNHNS, CDR2 SASEGT. V was pared by 0 bases and J by 4 bases, with 15 bases between. Here the CDR3 reads CASSEALRGGNNEKLFF. CDR3 coding DNA: TGTGCCAGCAGTGAAGCGTTAAGGGGGGGGAATAATGAAAAACTGTTTTTT.

The chain carries TRBV4-2 and TRBJ1-6; TRBD1 matches at 9 bases. Germline CDR1 LGHNA, CDR2 YNFKEQ. J gave up 9 bases and V 0 bases, and 9 bases lay outside the gene matches. This CDR3 spans 17 amino acids. In DNA, the CDR3 is TGTGCCAGCAGCCAAGAGGGGATCACAGGGGGCTTTTCACCCCTCCACTTT. Encoded protein: CASSQEGITGGFSPLHF.

The V gene is TRBV10-3, the J gene TRBJ1-5; 9 bases fit TRBD1. Germline CDR1 is ENHRY and CDR2 is SYGVKD. The CDR3 is made up of 17 amino acids. V lost 3 bases to trimming and J lost 4 bases; unmatched junction nucleotides: 10. Written as DNA, the CDR3 is TGTGCCATCAGTGAAGACAGGGGGTCTTGGGAGAATCAGCCCCAGCATTTT. Translation gives CAISEDRGSWENQPQHF.